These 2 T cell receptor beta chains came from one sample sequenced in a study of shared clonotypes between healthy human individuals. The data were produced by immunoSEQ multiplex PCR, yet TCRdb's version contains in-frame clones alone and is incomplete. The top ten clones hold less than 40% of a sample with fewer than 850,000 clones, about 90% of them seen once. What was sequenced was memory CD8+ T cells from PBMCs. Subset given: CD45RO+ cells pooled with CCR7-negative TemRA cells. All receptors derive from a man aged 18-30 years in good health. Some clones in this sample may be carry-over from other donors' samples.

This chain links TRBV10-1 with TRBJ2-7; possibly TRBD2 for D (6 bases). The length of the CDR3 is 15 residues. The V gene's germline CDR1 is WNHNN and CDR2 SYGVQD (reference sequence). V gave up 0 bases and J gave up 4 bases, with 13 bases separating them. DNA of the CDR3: TGCGCCAGCAGTGAGTCGGGAGGAGGGGAGTACGAGCAGTACTTC. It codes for CASSESGGGEYEQYF.

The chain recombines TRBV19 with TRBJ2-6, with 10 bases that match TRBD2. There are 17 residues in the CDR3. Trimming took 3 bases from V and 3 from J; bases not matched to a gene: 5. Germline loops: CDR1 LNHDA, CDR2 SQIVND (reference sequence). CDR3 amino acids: CASSIESGRVGANVLTF. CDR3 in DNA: TGTGCCAGTAGTATTGAGAGCGGGAGGGTTGGGGCCAACGTCCTGACTTTC. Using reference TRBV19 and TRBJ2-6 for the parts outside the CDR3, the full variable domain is DGGITQSPKYLFRKEGQNVTLSCEQNLNHDAMYWYRQDPGQGLRLIYYSQIVNDFQKGDIAEGYSVSREKKESFPLTVTSAQKNPTAFYLCASSIESGRVGANVLTFGAGSRLTVL.